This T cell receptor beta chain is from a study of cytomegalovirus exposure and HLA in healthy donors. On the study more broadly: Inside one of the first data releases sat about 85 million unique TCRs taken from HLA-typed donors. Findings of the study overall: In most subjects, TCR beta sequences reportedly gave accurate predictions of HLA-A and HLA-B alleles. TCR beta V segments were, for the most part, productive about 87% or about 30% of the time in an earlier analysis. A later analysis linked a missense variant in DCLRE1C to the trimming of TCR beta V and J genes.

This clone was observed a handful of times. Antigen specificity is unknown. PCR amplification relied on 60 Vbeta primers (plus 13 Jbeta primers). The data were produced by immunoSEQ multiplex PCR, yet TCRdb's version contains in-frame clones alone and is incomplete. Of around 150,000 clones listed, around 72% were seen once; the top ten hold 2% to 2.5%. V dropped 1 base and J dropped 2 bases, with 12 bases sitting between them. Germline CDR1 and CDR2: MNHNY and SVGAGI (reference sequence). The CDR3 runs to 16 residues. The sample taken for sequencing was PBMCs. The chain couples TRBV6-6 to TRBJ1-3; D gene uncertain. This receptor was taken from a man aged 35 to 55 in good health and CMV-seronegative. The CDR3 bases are TGTGCCAGCAGTTACTTGGGGTCGGAGGCTGGAAACACCATATATTTT. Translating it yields CASSYLGSEAGNTIYF.